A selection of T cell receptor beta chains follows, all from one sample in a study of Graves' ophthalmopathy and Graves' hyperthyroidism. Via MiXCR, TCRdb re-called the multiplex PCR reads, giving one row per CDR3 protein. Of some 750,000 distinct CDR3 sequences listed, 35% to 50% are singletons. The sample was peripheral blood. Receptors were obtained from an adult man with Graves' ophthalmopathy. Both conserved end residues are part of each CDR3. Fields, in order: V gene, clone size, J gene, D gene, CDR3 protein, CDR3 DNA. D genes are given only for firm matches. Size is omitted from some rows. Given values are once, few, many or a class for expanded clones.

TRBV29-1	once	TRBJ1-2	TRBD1	CSVAGTGAEGYTF	TGCAGCGTTGCCGGGACAGGGGCCGAGGGCTACACCTTC
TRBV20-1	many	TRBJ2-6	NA	CSAGRYGDARYSGANVLTF	TGCAGTGCTGGACGGTATGGTGACGCCAGGTACTCTGGGGCCAACGTCCTGACTTTC
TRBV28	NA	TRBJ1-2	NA	CASSLRVRYGYTF	TGTGCCAGCAGTTTAAGGGTTCGCTATGGCTACACCTTC
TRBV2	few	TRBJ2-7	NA	CASSVHGDIPYEQYF	TGTGCCAGCAGTGTTCATGGGGACATCCCTTACGAGCAGTACTTC
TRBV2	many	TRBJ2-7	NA	CASSEGRSQYF	TGTGCCAGCAGTGAAGGCAGGTCTCAGTACTTC
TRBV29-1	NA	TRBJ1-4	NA	CSVEGYDEKLFF	TGCAGCGTTGAGGGGTACGATGAAAAACTGTTTTTT
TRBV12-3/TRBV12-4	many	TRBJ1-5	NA	CASSFGGQPQHF	TGTGCCAGCAGTTTCGGGGGTCAGCCCCAGCATTTT
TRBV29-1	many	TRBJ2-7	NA	CSVEDNGEQYF	TGCAGCGTTGAAGATAACGGTGAGCAGTACTTC
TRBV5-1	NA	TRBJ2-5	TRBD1	CASSKGQPDVTQYF	TGCGCCAGCAGCAAGGGACAGCCCGATGTAACCCAGTACTTC
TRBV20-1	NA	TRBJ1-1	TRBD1	CSARSDRGRLTEAFF	TGCAGTGCTAGGAGCGACAGGGGTCGGTTAACTGAAGCTTTCTTT
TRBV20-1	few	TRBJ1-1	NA	CSASQTGAGAFF	TGCAGTGCTTCCCAGACAGGAGCCGGAGCTTTCTTT
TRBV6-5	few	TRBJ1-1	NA	CASHGQRAFF	TGTGCCAGCCACGGGCAGCGAGCTTTCTTT
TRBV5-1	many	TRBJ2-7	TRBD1	CASSFGTDFYEQYF	TGCGCCAGCAGCTTCGGGACAGATTTCTACGAGCAGTACTTC
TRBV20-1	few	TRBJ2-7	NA	CSAVGDGNSYEQYF	TGCAGTGCAGTCGGAGACGGCAACTCCTACGAGCAGTACTTC
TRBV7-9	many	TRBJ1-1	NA	CASSLGGRGNTEAFF	TGTGCCAGCAGCTTAGGTGGGAGAGGCAACACTGAAGCTTTCTTT
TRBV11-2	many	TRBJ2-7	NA	CASSWRRWGEQYF	TGTGCCAGCAGTTGGCGCAGATGGGGCGAGCAGTACTTC
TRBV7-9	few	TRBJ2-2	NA	CASSNKNTGELFF	TGTGCCAGCAGCAACAAAAACACCGGGGAGCTGTTTTTT
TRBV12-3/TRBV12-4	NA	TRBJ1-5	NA	CASSPIGGEPQHF	TGTGCCAGCAGTCCTATAGGGGGGGAGCCCCAGCATTTT
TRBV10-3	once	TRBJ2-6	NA	CAISEGSSGANVLTF	TGTGCCATCAGTGAGGGGAGCTCTGGGGCCAACGTCCTGACTTTC
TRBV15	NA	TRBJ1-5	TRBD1	CATSRDHRGHQPQHF	TGTGCCACCAGCAGAGACCACAGGGGACATCAGCCCCAGCATTTT
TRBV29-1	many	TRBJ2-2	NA	CSVAVTGELFF	TGCAGCGTTGCGGTTACCGGGGAGCTGTTTTTT
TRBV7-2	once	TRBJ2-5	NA	CASSGREGETQYF	TGTGCCAGCAGCGGCAGGGAAGGAGAGACCCAGTACTTC
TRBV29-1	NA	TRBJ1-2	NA	CSVEPQANYGYTF	TGCAGCGTTGAACCTCAGGCTAACTATGGCTACACCTTC
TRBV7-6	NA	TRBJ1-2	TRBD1	CASSLEASTGAYGYTF	TGTGCCAGCAGCTTAGAGGCCAGCACAGGGGCATATGGCTACACCTTC
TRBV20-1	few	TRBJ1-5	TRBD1	CSAREDRFNQPQHF	TGCAGTGCTAGAGAGGACAGGTTCAATCAGCCCCAGCATTTT
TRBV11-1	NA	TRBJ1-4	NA	CASSPLQGSNEKLFF	TGTGCCAGCAGCCCACTACAGGGCAGTAATGAAAAACTGTTTTTT
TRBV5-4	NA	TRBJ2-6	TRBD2	CASSSGGLGPLSGANVLTF	TGTGCCAGCAGCTCCGGGGGACTAGGGCCACTCTCTGGGGCCAACGTCCTGACTTTC
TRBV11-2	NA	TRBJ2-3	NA	CTSSSRGGRDTQYF	TGTACCAGCAGCTCACGCGGCGGGCGAGATACGCAGTATTTT
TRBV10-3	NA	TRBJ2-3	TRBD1	CASSRQGGSPDTQYF	TGTGCCAGCAGTCGACAGGGTGGGAGCCCAGATACGCAGTATTTT
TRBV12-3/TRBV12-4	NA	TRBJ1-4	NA	CASSRSPDNEKLFF	TGTGCCAGCAGCCGGTCCCCGGATAATGAAAAACTGTTTTTT